This T cell receptor beta chain was documented in a study of blood T cells in healthy people across ages. On this clonotype: Its antigen is currently unknown.

Germline V gives CDR1 MNHNY, CDR2 SVGAGI (reference sequence). The CDR3 length is 16 residues. Study findings and constraints: One million T cells yielded diversity estimates that were considered underestimates.

Primed by a sample-barcoded 5' primer and a J-beta primer mix, a second PCR proceeded for about 6 to 11 cycles. Tags on each cDNA molecule came from a template-switch adaptor with 12 random nucleotides. TCRdb re-called the 5' RACE reads with MiXCR, one entry per CDR3 protein. Here the sample spans about 1,000,000 distinct CDR3 sequences, 40% to 45% being singletons. The sequenced material came from blood. The TCR sequence derives from a woman in her sixties or seventies in good health. The chain combines TRBV6-6 with TRBJ2-4; 9 bases are a match to TRBD1. The DNA end is a closer match to TRBJ2-7, so the J assignment may be wrong. The CDR3 spells CASSYADRGGFYEQYF. CDR3 DNA: TGTGCCAGCAGTTACGCCGACAGGGGGGGTTTTTACGAGCAGTACTTC.